Listed below are T cell receptor beta chains from one sample, sequenced in a study of control samples from healthy donors and cancer patients. Here immunoSEQ multiplex PCR was the method, and the copy in TCRdb shows in-frame clones only, minus some. This sample has approximately 150,000 clones, with 94% found just once. The sequencing sample was made of blood. The receptors here all came from a man in his forties or fifties in good health. Each CDR3 is given with its conserved first and last residue. D genes are given only for firm matches. Rows give clone size only sometimes, using once, few, many, or a class for an expanded clone.

TRBV6-5,TRBJ2-3,.,once,CASRNGGTDTQYF,TGTGCCAGCAGAAACGGGGGCACAGATACGCAGTATTTT
TRBV6-6,TRBJ1-2,TRBD1,.,CASSPQGRGTNYGYTF,TGTGCCAGCAGCCCTCAGGGCAGGGGGACGAACTATGGCTACACCTTC
TRBV9,TRBJ1-6,.,.,CASSPQGSLADNSPLHF,TGTGCCAGCAGCCCGCAGGGCAGCCTAGCGGATAATTCACCCCTCCACTTT
TRBV12-5,TRBJ2-5,TRBD1,.,CASGLGGTGQQTQYF,TGTGCTAGTGGTTTGGGGGGGACAGGGCAGCAGACCCAGTACTTC
TRBV7-2,TRBJ1-5,.,.,CASSLGVSQPQHF,TGTGCCAGCAGCTTAGGGGTTTCTCAGCCCCAGCATTTT
TRBV10-2,TRBJ2-7,TRBD1,.,CASRSGTGSYEQYF,TGCGCCAGCAGATCCGGGACAGGCTCCTACGAGCAGTACTTC
TRBV5-1,TRBJ2-5,.,.,CASSVIRTGLMRETQYF,TGCGCCAGCAGCGTAATCAGAACGGGACTCATGAGGGAGACCCAGTACTTC
TRBV11-2,TRBJ2-1,.,.,CASSLVGYNEQFF,TGTGCCAGCAGCTTAGTCGGTTACAATGAGCAGTTCTTC
TRBV6-6,TRBJ1-3,.,.,CASTEDYSGNTIYF,TGTGCCAGCACTGAGGATTACTCTGGAAACACCATATATTTT
TRBV5-6,TRBJ2-5,.,.,CASSPAGLREETQYF,TGTGCCAGCAGCCCGGCGGGCCTACGGGAGGAGACCCAGTACTTC
TRBV2,TRBJ1-1,.,.,CASSTGSEAFF,TGTGCCAGCTCGACGGGCTCTGAAGCTTTCTTT
TRBV11-2,TRBJ2-7,TRBD1,.,CASSWGQGYEQYF,TGTGCCAGCAGCTGGGGACAGGGCTACGAGCAGTACTTC
TRBV18,TRBJ2-5,.,.,CASSHSDEGIKTQYF,TGTGCCAGCTCACACTCGGACGAAGGGATCAAGACCCAGTACTTC
TRBV18,TRBJ1-6,.,.,CASSPPTNRESLHF,TGTGCCAGCTCACCACCGACTAACAGGGAGTCCCTCCACTTT
TRBV6-5,TRBJ1-2,TRBD1,.,CASRGTGDGYTF,TGTGCCAGCAGAGGGACAGGGGATGGCTACACCTTC
TRBV10-2,TRBJ2-5,.,.,CASSLIGGKETQYF,TGCGCCAGCAGTTTAATTGGGGGTAAAGAGACCCAGTACTTC
TRBV12-3/TRBV12-4,TRBJ1-4,.,.,CASSFSNEKLFF,TGTGCCAGCAGTTTTTCTAATGAAAAACTGTTTTTT
TRBV3-1/TRBV3-2,TRBJ1-5,TRBD1,.,CASSQSGTGIIQPQHF,TGTGCCAGCAGCCAATCCGGGACAGGGATAATTCAGCCCCAGCATTTT
TRBV4-3,TRBJ2-3,.,.,CASSQAIPGAGADTQYF,TGCGCCAGCAGCCAAGCTATCCCCGGGGCAGGGGCAGATACGCAGTATTTT
TRBV6-5,TRBJ1-4,.,once,CGAESNEKLFF,TGCGGGGCGGAAAGTAATGAAAAACTGTTTTTT
TRBV11-3,TRBJ1-1,TRBD1,.,CASSSTGETEAFF,TGTGCCAGCAGCTCGACAGGGGAAACTGAAGCTTTCTTT
TRBV6-1,TRBJ1-5,.,.,CASSEIQANQPQHF,TGTGCCAGCAGTGAAATCCAGGCTAATCAGCCCCAGCATTTT
TRBV11-3,TRBJ2-2,.,.,CASSLVSTGELFF,TGTGCCAGCAGCTTAGTAAGCACCGGGGAGCTGTTTTTT
TRBV6-2/TRBV6-3,TRBJ2-1,.,.,CASSPLAHYNEQFF,TGTGCCAGCAGCCCTCTCGCGCACTACAATGAGCAGTTCTTC
TRBV6-5,TRBJ2-2,TRBD2,.,CASSRSGRANGELFF,TGTGCCAGCAGTAGAAGCGGGAGGGCCAACGGGGAGCTGTTTTTT
TRBV24-1,TRBJ2-3,.,.,CATSDLFDIGDTQYF,TGTGCCACCAGTGATTTGTTCGACATTGGAGATACGCAGTATTTT
TRBV4-2,TRBJ1-3,TRBD1,.,CASSPGAGGTGNTIYF,TGTGCCAGCAGCCCGGGGGCAGGGGGGACGGGAAACACCATATATTTT
TRBV2,TRBJ2-5,TRBD2,once,CAGGGAETQYF,TGTGCCGGCGGGGGGGCGGAGACCCAGTACTTC
TRBV4-3,TRBJ2-5,.,.,CASSLQGSFQETQYF,TGCGCCAGCAGCCTCCAGGGGTCCTTCCAAGAGACCCAGTACTTC
TRBV30,TRBJ1-2,.,.,CAWSYGATGYTF,TGTGCCTGGAGTTACGGGGCGACCGGCTACACCTTC
TRBV15,TRBJ2-1,TRBD1,.,CATSREGRGNNEQFF,TGTGCCACCAGCAGAGAAGGCAGGGGGAACAATGAGCAGTTCTTC
TRBV28,TRBJ1-1,.,.,CASRPFMNTEAFF,TGTGCCAGCAGACCTTTCATGAACACTGAAGCTTTCTTT
TRBV2,TRBJ1-1,.,.,CASTRRVNTEAFF,TGTGCCAGCACCCGCCGGGTGAACACTGAAGCTTTCTTT
TRBV6-1,TRBJ1-6,TRBD1,.,CASSPTGDINSPLHF,TGTGCCAGCAGTCCGACAGGGGATATTAATTCACCCCTCCACTTT
TRBV5-1,TRBJ2-2,.,.,CASSIANTGELFF,TGCGCCAGCAGCATCGCGAACACCGGGGAGCTGTTTTTT
TRBV28,TRBJ1-3,.,.,CASSLTGSGNTIYF,TGTGCCAGCAGTTTAACAGGATCTGGAAACACCATATATTTT
TRBV7-6,TRBJ1-1,.,few,CASSLAAGDGTEAFF,TGTGCCAGCAGCTTAGCCGCAGGGGACGGCACTGAAGCTTTCTTT
TRBV9,TRBJ2-1,TRBD2,.,CASSASGRAGDEQFF,TGTGCCAGCAGCGCTAGCGGGAGGGCCGGAGATGAGCAGTTCTTC
TRBV27,TRBJ2-2,TRBD1,.,CASRGQGWMVGELFF,TGTGCCAGCAGGGGACAGGGGTGGATGGTCGGGGAGCTGTTTTTT